One T cell receptor (beta chain) is described in this entry. The antigen is not known. TCRdb keeps only in-frame clones here, not all; method: immunoSEQ multiplex PCR. This table holds 950,000 to 1,100,000 clones, about 74% found once. Every one of the donors was a Caucasian adult that lived in Nashville, Tennessee. The data were taken from a study of shared clonotypes between healthy human individuals. Study findings and constraints: Tissue TCR repertoires likely differ from these blood-only repertoires. Limitation of the genetic and exposure-history diversity represented came from the few donors. Compared with clonotypes that all four donors shared, non-shared clonotypes had lower generation probabilities.

The source material was memory CD4+ T cells sorted from blood. The subset denotes: CD45RA-negative fraction. The sequence was obtained from a man aged 18 to 30 in good health.

The CDR3 bases are TGTGCCAGCAGCCCCGGAACAGGGTGGGCCAAAAACATTCAGTACTTC. It specifies CASSPGTGWAKNIQYF. The V gene is TRBV7-2, the J gene TRBJ2-4; TRBD1 might be the D (6 bases). The germline V gene has CDR1 SGHTA and CDR2 FQGNSA. Trimming cost V 5 bases and J 1 base, with 15 bases left between them. This CDR3 has 16 amino acids.